These 4 T cell receptor beta chains originate from one sample sequenced in a study of OX40 agonist ivuxolimab in advanced cancers. The repertoire was sequenced with immunoSEQ multiplex PCR; TCRdb's copy has only in-frame clones and lacks some. The sample holds tens of thousands of clones, around 84% seen once. The input for sequencing was CD4+ or CD8+ T cells sorted from blood, taken in a trial of the OX40 agonist ivuxolimab. The receptors derive from an adult with an advanced solid tumor such as melanoma, head and neck, liver or kidney cancer.

CDR3: CASTLGGNSPLHF. For the CDR3, the DNA is TGCGCCAGCACGCTAGGGGGTAATTCACCCCTCCACTTT. V gene TRBV5-1 combines with J gene TRBJ1-6, with D possibly matching TRBD1 (6 bases). The V gene lost 6 bases and the J gene lost 6 bases, with 10 bases spanning the gap. Germline V gives CDR1 SGHRS, CDR2 YFSETQ. The CDR3 sequence is 13 residues long.

This clone was observed once. The chain links TRBV7-6 to TRBJ1-3, with D uncertain. The length of the CDR3 is 17 residues. The V gene lost 1 base and the J gene lost 0 bases, with 13 bases spanning the gap. Germline V gene lookup returns CDR1 SGHVS and CDR2 FNYEAQ. CDR3 amino acids: CASSLDEAQLSGNTIYF. Written as DNA, the CDR3 is TGTGCCAGCAGCTTAGATGAAGCTCAACTCTCTGGAAACACCATATATTTT.

This chain connects TRBV25-1 to TRBJ1-1; D uncertain. CDR3 length: 15 residues. Trimming shortened V by 2 bases and J by 2 bases, and 12 bases separated the two germline ends. Germline assignment: CDR1 MGHDK and CDR2 SYGVNS. CDR3 sequence reads: CASSENGKDNTEAFF. In nucleotides, the CDR3 is TGTGCCAGCAGTGAAAACGGGAAAGATAACACTGAAGCTTTCTTT.

This sequence joins TRBV25-1 and TRBJ1-6; unclear D gene. Trimming cost V 7 bases and J 7 bases, with 14 bases left between them. Germline CDR1 MGHDK, CDR2 SYGVNS. The CDR3 runs to 14 residues. The chain's CDR3 is CASTGRLPNSPLHF. The CDR3 DNA reads TGTGCCAGCACGGGGAGGCTCCCAAATTCACCCCTCCACTTT.